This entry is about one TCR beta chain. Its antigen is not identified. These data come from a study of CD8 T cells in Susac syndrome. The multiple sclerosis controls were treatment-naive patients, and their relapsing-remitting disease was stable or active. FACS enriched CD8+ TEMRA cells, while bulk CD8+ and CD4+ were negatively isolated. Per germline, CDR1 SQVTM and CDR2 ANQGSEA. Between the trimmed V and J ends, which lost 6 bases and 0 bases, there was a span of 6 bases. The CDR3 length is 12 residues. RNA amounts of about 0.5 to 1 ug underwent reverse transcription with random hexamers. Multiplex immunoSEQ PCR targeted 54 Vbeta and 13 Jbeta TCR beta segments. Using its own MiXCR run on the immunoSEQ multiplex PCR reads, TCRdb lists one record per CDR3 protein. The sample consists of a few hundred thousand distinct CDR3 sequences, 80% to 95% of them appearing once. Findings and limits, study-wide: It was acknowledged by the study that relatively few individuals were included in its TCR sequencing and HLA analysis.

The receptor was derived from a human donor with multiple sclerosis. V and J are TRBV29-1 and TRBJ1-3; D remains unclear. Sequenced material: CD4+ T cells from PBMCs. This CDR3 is CSVVYSGNTIYF. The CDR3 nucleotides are TGCAGCGTCGTCTACTCTGGAAACACCATATATTTT.